The entry below gives a single T cell receptor beta chain sequence along with its context. CCR7+ PD-1- TIGIT- CD8+ T cells were termed stem-like memory (TSTEM). It was negative magnetic separation that enriched the total CD8+ T cells. Germline V gene sequence: CDR1 SGDLS, CDR2 YYNGEE. The CDR3 runs to 11 residues. UMI-labeled 5' RACE yielded the TCR beta libraries. Original methodology: From roughly 3,000 to 20,000 functional CDR3 beta clonotypes were held in each TCR beta library. TCRdb processed the 5' RACE reads again and assigns one entry to each CDR3 protein, with no DNA. These V and J calls derive from TCRdb rather than the authors' analysis. This table lists approximately 7,000 distinct CDR3 sequences. The data belong to a study of human CD8 memory T cell subsets.

This receptor was obtained from a human donor in good health. V is TRBV9 and J is TRBJ1-2. The sample consisted of CD8+ stem-like memory T cells (TSCM and TCM) sorted from PBMCs. The subset denotes: stem-like memory CD8 T cells (TSTEM), CCR7+ PD-1- TIGIT-. The CDR3 here is CASSVATVYTF. The full variable domain, in which reference TRBV9 and TRBJ1-2 provide the parts outside the CDR3, is DSGVTQTPKHLITATGQRVTLRCSPRSGDLSVYWYQQSLDQGLQFLIQYYNGEERAKGNILERFSAQQFPDLHSELNLSSLELGDSALYFCASSVATVYTFGSGTRLTVV.